Reported below is one TCR beta chain. RNA amounts of about 0.5 to 1 ug underwent reverse transcription with random hexamers. TCRdb reanalysed the immunoSEQ multiplex PCR reads using MiXCR and keeps one entry per CDR3 protein. Of some 170,000 distinct CDR3 sequences in the sample, roughly 94% were seen once. This record comes from a study of CD8 T cells in Susac syndrome. This CDR3 spans 14 amino acids. Germline CDR1 SQVTM, CDR2 ANQGSEA. With V trimmed by 3 bases and J by 2 bases, 2 bases remained unmatched. What was sequenced was CD4+ T cells from PBMCs. The chain joins TRBV29-1 to TRBJ2-7; 12 bases match TRBD1. This receptor was identified in a human donor with Susac syndrome. CDR3: CSVEGTGGTYEQYF. CDR3 nucleotide sequence: TGCAGCGTTGAGGGGACAGGGGGCACCTACGAGCAGTACTTC.